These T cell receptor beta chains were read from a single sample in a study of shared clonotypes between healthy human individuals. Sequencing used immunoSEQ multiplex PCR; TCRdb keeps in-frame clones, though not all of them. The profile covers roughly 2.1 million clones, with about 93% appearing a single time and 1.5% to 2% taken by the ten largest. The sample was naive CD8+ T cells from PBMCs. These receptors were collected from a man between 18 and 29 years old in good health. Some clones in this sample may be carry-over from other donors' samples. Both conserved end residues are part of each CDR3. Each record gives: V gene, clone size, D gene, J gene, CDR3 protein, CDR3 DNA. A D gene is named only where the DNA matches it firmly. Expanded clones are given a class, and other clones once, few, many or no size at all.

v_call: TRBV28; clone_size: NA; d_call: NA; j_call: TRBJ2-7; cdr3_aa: CASSSLWDSYEQYF; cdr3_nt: TGTGCCAGCAGTTCCCTCTGGGACTCCTACGAGCAGTACTTC
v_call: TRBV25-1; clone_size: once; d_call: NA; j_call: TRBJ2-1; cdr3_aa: CASSTGSSYNEQFF; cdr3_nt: TGTGCCAGCAGTACAGGGAGCTCCTACAATGAGCAGTTCTTC
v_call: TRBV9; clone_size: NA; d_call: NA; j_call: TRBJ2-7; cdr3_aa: CASSATASLTYEQYF; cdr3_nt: TGTGCCAGCAGCGCGACAGCGAGCCTAACCTACGAGCAGTACTTC
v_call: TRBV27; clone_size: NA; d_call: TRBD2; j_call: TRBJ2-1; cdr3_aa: CASSSSAGEAYNEQFF; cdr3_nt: TGTGCCAGCAGTTCCTCAGCGGGAGAGGCCTACAATGAGCAGTTCTTC
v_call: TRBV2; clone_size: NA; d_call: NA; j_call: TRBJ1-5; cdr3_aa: CASSGRGMGFQPQHF; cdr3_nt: TGTGCCAGCAGTGGACGTGGGATGGGTTTTCAGCCCCAGCATTTT
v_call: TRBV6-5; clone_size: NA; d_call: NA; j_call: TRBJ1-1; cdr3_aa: CASSYSQGRRFEAFF; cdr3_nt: TGTGCCAGCAGTTACTCACAGGGCCGACGTTTTGAAGCTTTCTTT
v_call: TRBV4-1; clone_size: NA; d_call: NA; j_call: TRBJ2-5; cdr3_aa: CASSPPGRTEKETQYF; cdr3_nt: TGCGCCAGCAGCCCACCCGGAAGGACAGAGAAAGAGACCCAGTACTTC
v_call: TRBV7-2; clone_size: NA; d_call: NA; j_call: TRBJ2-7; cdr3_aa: CASSSEQGTSYEQYF; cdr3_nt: TGTGCCAGCAGCTCCGAACAGGGCACATCCTACGAGCAGTACTTC
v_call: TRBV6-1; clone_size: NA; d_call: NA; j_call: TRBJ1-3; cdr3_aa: CASTESLRIAGNTIYF; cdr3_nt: TGTGCCAGCACTGAAAGCCTCAGGATTGCAGGAAACACCATATATTTT
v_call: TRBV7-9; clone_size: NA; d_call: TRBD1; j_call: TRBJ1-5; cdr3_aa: CASSLAGRGAGGDDQPQHF; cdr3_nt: TGTGCCAGCAGCTTAGCAGGCCGGGGGGCAGGGGGTGATGATCAGCCCCAGCATTTT
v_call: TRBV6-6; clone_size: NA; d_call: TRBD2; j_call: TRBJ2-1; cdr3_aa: CASSTGEGWTYNEQFF; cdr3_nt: TGTGCCAGCAGCACCGGGGAGGGGTGGACCTACAATGAGCAGTTCTTC
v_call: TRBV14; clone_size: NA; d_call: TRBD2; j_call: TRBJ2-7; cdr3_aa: CASSQRAGVSEQYF; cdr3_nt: TGTGCCAGCAGCCAACGAGCGGGAGTAAGCGAGCAGTACTTC
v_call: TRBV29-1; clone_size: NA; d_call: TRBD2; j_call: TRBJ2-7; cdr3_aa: CSVAGLAGVVEQYF; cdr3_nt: TGCAGCGTTGCTGGTCTAGCGGGAGTAGTAGAGCAGTACTTC
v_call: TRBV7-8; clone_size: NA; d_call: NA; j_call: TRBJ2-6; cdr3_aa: CASSFQGYGANVLTF; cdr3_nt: TGTGCCAGCAGCTTCCAGGGCTATGGGGCCAACGTCCTGACTTTC
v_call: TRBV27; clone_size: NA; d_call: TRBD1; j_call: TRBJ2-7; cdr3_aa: CASSPRTGANYEQYF; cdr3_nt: TGTGCCAGCAGTCCTCGGACAGGGGCCAACTACGAGCAGTACTTC
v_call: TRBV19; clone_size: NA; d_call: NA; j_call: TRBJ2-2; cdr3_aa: CASNGLHYDTGELFF; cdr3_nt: TGTGCCAGTAACGGACTGCATTATGACACCGGGGAGCTGTTTTTT
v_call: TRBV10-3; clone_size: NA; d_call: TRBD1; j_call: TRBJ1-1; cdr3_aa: CAIRPRDRGLSTEAFF; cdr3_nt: TGTGCCATCAGACCCCGGGACAGGGGGCTAAGCACTGAAGCTTTCTTT
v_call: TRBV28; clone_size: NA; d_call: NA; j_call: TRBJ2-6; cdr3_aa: CASSTGFGANVLTF; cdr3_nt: TGTGCCAGCAGTACAGGGTTCGGGGCCAACGTCCTGACTTTC
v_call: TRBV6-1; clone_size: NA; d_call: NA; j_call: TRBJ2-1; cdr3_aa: CASSVWGADYNEQFF; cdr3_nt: TGTGCCAGCAGTGTGTGGGGGGCTGACTACAATGAGCAGTTCTTC
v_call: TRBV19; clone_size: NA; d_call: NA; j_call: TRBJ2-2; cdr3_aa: CASRSGTGITIGGELFF; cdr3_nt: TGTGCCAGTAGGTCGGGTACCGGGATTACCATTGGCGGGGAGCTGTTTTTT
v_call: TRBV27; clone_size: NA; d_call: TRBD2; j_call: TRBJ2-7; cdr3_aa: CASSWGRDYEQYF; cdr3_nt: TGTGCCAGCAGTTGGGGGAGGGACTACGAGCAGTACTTC
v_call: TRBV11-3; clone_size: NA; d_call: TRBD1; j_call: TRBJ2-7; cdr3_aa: CASSITGTGGEQYF; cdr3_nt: TGTGCCAGCAGCATAACCGGGACAGGAGGCGAGCAGTACTTC
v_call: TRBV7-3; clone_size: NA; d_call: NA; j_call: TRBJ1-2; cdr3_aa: CASSTDGGTNYGYTF; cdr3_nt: TGTGCCAGCAGCACCGACGGGGGCACCAACTATGGCTACACCTTC
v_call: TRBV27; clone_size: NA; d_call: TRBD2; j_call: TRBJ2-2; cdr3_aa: CASSLLRERDTGELFF; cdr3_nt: TGTGCCAGCAGTTTATTGCGGGAGCGGGACACCGGGGAGCTGTTTTTT
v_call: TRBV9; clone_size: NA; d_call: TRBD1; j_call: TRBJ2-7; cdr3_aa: CASATGDTYEQYF; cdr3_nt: TGTGCCAGCGCCACAGGGGATACCTACGAGCAGTACTTC
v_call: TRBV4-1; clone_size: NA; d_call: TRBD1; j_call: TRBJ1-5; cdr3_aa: CASSQRDRGPGVNQPQHF; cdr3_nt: TGCGCCAGCAGCCAACGGGACAGGGGGCCGGGGGTCAATCAGCCCCAGCATTTT
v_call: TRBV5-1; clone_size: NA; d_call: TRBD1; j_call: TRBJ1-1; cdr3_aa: CASSLTGTGTNTEAFF; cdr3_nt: TGCGCCAGCAGCTTGACTGGGACAGGGACGAACACTGAAGCTTTCTTT
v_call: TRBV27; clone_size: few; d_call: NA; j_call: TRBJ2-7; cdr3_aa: CASGQGDEQYF; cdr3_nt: TGTGCCAGCGGTCAAGGGGACGAGCAGTACTTC
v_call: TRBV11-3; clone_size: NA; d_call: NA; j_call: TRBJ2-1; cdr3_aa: CASSLVGADEQFF; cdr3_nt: TGTGCCAGCAGCTTAGTCGGCGCGGATGAGCAGTTCTTC
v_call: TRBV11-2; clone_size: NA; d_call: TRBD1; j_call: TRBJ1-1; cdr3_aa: CASRGTGFVGAFF; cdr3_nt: TGTGCCAGCAGAGGGACAGGGTTCGTCGGAGCTTTCTTT
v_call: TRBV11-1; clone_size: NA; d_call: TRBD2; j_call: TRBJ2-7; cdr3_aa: CASSPLAGVPYEQYF; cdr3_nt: TGTGCCAGCAGCCCGTTAGCGGGAGTCCCCTACGAGCAGTACTTC
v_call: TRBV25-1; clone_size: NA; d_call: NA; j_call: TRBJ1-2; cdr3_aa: CASSLSSYGYTF; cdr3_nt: TGTGCCAGCAGTTTGTCAAGCTATGGCTACACCTTC
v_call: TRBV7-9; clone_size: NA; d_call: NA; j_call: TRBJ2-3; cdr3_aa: CASSLKGTDTQYF; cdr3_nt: TGTGCCAGCAGCTTAAAGGGAACAGATACGCAGTATTTT
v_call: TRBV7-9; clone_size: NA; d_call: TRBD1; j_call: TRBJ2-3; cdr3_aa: CASSPGQGSPDTQYF; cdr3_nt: TGTGCCAGCAGCCCGGGACAGGGAAGCCCAGATACGCAGTATTTT
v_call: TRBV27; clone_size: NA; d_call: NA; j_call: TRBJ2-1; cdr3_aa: CASTKGGNEQFF; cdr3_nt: TGTGCCAGCACAAAAGGCGGGAATGAGCAGTTCTTC
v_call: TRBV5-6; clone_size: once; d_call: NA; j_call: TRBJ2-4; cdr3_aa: CASSARGALNIQYF; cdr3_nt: TGTGCCAGCAGCGCCAGAGGGGCATTAAACATTCAGTACTTC
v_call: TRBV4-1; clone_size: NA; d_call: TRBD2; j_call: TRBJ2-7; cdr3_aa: CASSHRLAGAYEQYF; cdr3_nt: TGCGCCAGCAGCCACAGACTAGCGGGAGCCTACGAGCAGTACTTC
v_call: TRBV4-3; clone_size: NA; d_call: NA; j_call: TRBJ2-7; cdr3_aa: CASSQDYDQNYEQYF; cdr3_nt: TGCGCCAGCAGCCAAGATTACGACCAAAACTACGAGCAGTACTTC
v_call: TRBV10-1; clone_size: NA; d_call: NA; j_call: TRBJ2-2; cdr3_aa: CASSRDPSNTGELFF; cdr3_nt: TGCGCCAGCAGCAGGGACCCCTCTAACACCGGGGAGCTGTTTTTT
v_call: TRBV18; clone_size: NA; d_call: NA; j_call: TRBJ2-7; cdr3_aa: CASTDGPGIVRIYEQYF; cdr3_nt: TGTGCCAGCACGGACGGACCAGGGATCGTCCGAATATACGAGCAGTACTTC
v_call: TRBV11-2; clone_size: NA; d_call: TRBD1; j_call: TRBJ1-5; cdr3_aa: CASSYGQGVSNQPQHF; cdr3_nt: TGTGCCAGCAGCTATGGACAGGGCGTTAGCAATCAGCCCCAGCATTTT
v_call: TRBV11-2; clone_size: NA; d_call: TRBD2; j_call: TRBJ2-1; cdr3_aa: CASRDGLAGDTYNEQFF; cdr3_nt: TGTGCCAGCAGAGACGGACTAGCGGGAGATACCTACAATGAGCAGTTCTTC